One and the same sample provided the 16 T cell receptor beta chains below, sequenced in a study of post-analysis software for immune sequencing data. Study conclusions and caveats: The five TRBV segments detected at higher frequency in patients than in controls included TRBV5-6, TRBV5-1 and TRBV20-1.

For these TCRs, the target antigens are not known. Tagging with unique molecular identifiers was a feature of the TCR beta cDNA libraries. TCRdb reanalysed the PCR reads using MiXCR and keeps one entry per CDR3 protein. This sample yields about 540,000 distinct CDR3 sequences, of which around 31% are seen a single time; 5% to 6% belongs to the top ten. The sample taken for sequencing was blood. These receptor sequences come from a girl aged 2-17 years with multiple sclerosis.

This chain uses TRBV10-3 with TRBJ2-7, with D perhaps matching TRBD1 (6 bases). The CDR3 runs 14 residues. Trimming shortened V by 11 bases and J by 3 bases, and 20 bases separated the two germline ends. The germline CDR1 and CDR2 sequences are ENHRY and SYGVKD. CDR3 sequence: CASGPGQGNYEQYF. The DNA for the CDR3 is TGTGCCTCCGGGCCGGGACAAGGGAACTACGAGCAGTACTTC.

V and J are TRBV6-5 and TRBJ1-1; D possibly corresponds to TRBD1 (6 bases). V was shortened by 6 bases and J by 1 base, with 18 bases between the two germline ends. CDR3 length: 16 residues. Germline values: CDR1 MNHEY, CDR2 SVGAGI. Written as DNA, the CDR3 is TGTGCCAGCAGCCGAGGGGGGGTCGGGGAGAACACTGAAGCTTTCTTT. As protein: CASSRGGVGENTEAFF.

The chain uses TRBV27 and TRBJ2-5; 8 bases align to TRBD1. The CDR3 totals 14 residues. Trimming took 4 bases from V and 5 from J; bases not matched to a gene: 6. Germline CDR1 reads MNHEY; CDR2 reads SMNVEV (reference sequence). This CDR3 reads CASSWQGARETQYF. The CDR3 nucleotides read TGTGCCAGCAGTTGGCAGGGGGCAAGGGAGACCCAGTACTTC.

The DNA for the CDR3 is TGCGCCAGCTCGTCGAGGGGAGCGAACACTGAAGCTTTCTTT. Its translation is CASSSRGANTEAFF. The chain couples TRBV5-1 to TRBJ1-1, with D perhaps TRBD1 (5 bases). The CDR3 sequence is 14 residues long. V was clipped by 7 bases and J by 1 base, with 14 bases between them. Germline V gene sequence: CDR1 SGHRS, CDR2 YFSETQ.

This clonotype was seen many times. The chain employs TRBV28 and TRBJ1-2; no reliable D call. The germline gives CDR1 MDHEN, CDR2 SYDVKM. The CDR3 extends over 12 amino acids. Between the trimmed V and J ends, which lost 4 bases and 4 bases, there was a span of 7 bases. CDR3 nucleotide sequence: TGTGCCAGCAGTTCGGGAAGCTATGGCTACACCTTC. Amino acids: CASSSGSYGYTF.

This clonotype showed up many times. V usage is TRBV5-1 and J usage is TRBJ2-7; 13 nucleotides align to TRBD2. Looked up from germline, CDR1 is SGHRS and CDR2 is YFSETQ. Trimming removed 5 bases from V and 3 bases from J; junction bases left unmatched: 5. This CDR3 comprises 15 residues. Written as DNA, the CDR3 is TGCGCCAGCAGTGTGGGACTAGCGGGAATCTACGAGCAGTACTTC. This codes for CASSVGLAGIYEQYF.

This clonotype was counted only a few times. CDR3 nucleotides: TGTGCCAGCAGTTTTCGGCCAATAGGGGGTCAGCCCCAGCATTTT. This translates into CASSFRPIGGQPQHF. The J gene is TRBJ1-5, the V gene TRBV12-3 or TRBV12-4; D possibly corresponds to TRBD1 (6 bases). The CDR3 has 15 amino acids. V was pared by 3 bases and J by 6 bases, with 15 bases between.

This clonotype was detected only a few times. The chain employs TRBV28 and TRBJ2-7, with D unclear. The CDR3 totals 13 residues. Germline V lookup: CDR1 MDHEN, CDR2 SYDVKM. V was clipped by 4 bases and J by 0 bases, with 7 bases between them. The CDR3 sequence: CASSSPPSYEQYF. In DNA form, the CDR3 reads TGTGCCAGCAGTTCGCCACCCTCCTACGAGCAGTACTTC. Drawing the rest from reference TRBV28 and TRBJ2-7, the complete variable domain is DVKVTQSSRYLVKRTGEKVFLECVQDMDHENMFWYRQDPGLGLRLIYFSYDVKMKEKGDIPEGYSVSREKKERFSLILESASTNQTSMYLCASSSPPSYEQYFGPGTRLTVT.

V usage is TRBV12-3 or TRBV12-4 and J usage is TRBJ1-2; TRBD1 matches at 7 bases. The CDR3 consists of 15 residues. The ends lost 1 base at V and 1 base at J; junction bases unmatched: 3. CDR3 DNA sequence: TGTGCCAGCAGTTTAGGGCAGGGGGGTAACTATGGCTACACCTTC. It translates to CASSLGQGGNYGYTF.

The chain joins TRBV29-1 to TRBJ1-2; D ambiguous. V gave up 6 bases and J gave up 0 bases, with 11 bases separating them. The CDR3 totals 13 residues. Germline loops: CDR1 SQVTM, CDR2 ANQGSEA. Here the CDR3 reads CSVLNKSNYGYTF. CDR3 sequence (DNA): TGCAGCGTCCTCAATAAGTCTAACTATGGCTACACCTTC.

The CDR3: CASRGTRGDEQFF. The CDR3 DNA sequence: TGTGCCAGCAGGGGGACTAGGGGCGATGAGCAGTTCTTC. This rearrangement joins TRBV28 to TRBJ2-1; the match to TRBD2 covers 8 bases. CDR3 size: 13 residues. The J segment lost 8 bases and the V segment lost 6 bases, leaving 6 bases of the junction unmatched. Germline loops: CDR1 MDHEN, CDR2 SYDVKM.

The chain combines TRBV12-3 or TRBV12-4 with TRBJ2-2; TRBD2 matches at 14 bases. This CDR3 has 16 residues. V dropped 5 bases and J dropped 2; count of bases not matched to a gene: 1. This CDR3 reads CASSGLAGGNTGELFF. The CDR3 nucleotides read TGTGCCAGCAGTGGACTAGCGGGGGGCAACACCGGGGAGCTGTTTTTT.

V is TRBV5-1 and J is TRBJ2-5; D is undetermined. The V and J ends lost 3 bases and 1 base respectively, with 10 bases between them. This CDR3 region has 14 residues. CDR1 and CDR2 (germline): SGHRS, YFSETQ. In DNA, the CDR3 is TGCGCCAGCAGCTCGTCTGGCACCCAAGAGACCCAGTACTTC. Protein product: CASSSSGTQETQYF.

This clonotype has just a few counts. CDR3 in DNA: TGTGCCACCCGCCCGCGGAGGCCCGGGGAGCTGTTTTTT. This codes for CATRPRRPGELFF. V gene TRBV24-1 combines with J gene TRBJ2-2, with D maybe TRBD2 (5 bases). CDR1 KGHDR and CDR2 SFDVKD come from the germline V gene. Trimming cost V 9 bases and J 6 bases, with 13 bases left between them. The CDR3 length is 13 residues.

The genes are TRBV5-1 and TRBJ2-5, with 9 bases matching TRBD1. CDR1 is SGHRS and CDR2 is YFSETQ in the germline V gene. This CDR3 is built from 13 residues. V lost 2 bases, J lost 13 bases, and 9 bases stayed unmatched. Written as DNA, the CDR3 is TGCGCCAGCAGCTTAGGGGACAGGGCCGAGCGGTACTTC. The encoded protein is CASSLGDRAERYF. The whole variable domain, filled in from reference TRBV5-1 and TRBJ2-5, reads KAGVTQTPRYLIKTRGQQVTLSCSPISGHRSVSWYQQTPGQGLQFLFEYFSETQRNKGNFPGRFSGRQFSNSRSEMNVSTLELGDSALYLCASSLGDRAERYFGPGTRLLVL.

The rearrangement links TRBV5-1 to TRBJ1-1; D is ambiguous. V was trimmed by 3 bases and J by 0 bases, leaving 12 bases between them. The length of the CDR3 is 15 residues. Germline-derived CDR1 and CDR2 are SGHRS and YFSETQ. CDR3 DNA: TGCGCCAGCAGCTCCACGGACGGATTGAACACTGAAGCTTTCTTT. Its protein product is CASSSTDGLNTEAFF.